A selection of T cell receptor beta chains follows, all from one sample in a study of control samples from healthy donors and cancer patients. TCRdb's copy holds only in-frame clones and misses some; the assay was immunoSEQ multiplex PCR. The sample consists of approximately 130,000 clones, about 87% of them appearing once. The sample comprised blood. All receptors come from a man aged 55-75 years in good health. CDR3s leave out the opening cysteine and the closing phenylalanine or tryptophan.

CDR3 protein: ASSGGGLAGSNEQF
CDR3 length: 14
J gene: TRBJ2-1
V gene: TRBV5-1

CDR3 protein: SGRDTGELF
CDR3 length: 9
J gene: TRBJ2-2
V gene: TRBV29-1

CDR3 protein: ASSPYLDTAAGYGYT
CDR3 length: 15
J gene: TRBJ1-2
V gene: TRBV9

CDR3 protein: ASSVAPAPDTQY
CDR3 length: 12
J gene: TRBJ2-3
V gene: TRBV9

CDR3 protein: ASSPLEAGSTDTQY
CDR3 length: 14
J gene: TRBJ2-3
V gene: TRBV18

CDR3 protein: ASSLVAVNYGYT
CDR3 length: 12
J gene: TRBJ1-2
V gene: TRBV7-9

CDR3 protein: ASSYFSQQGQETQY
CDR3 length: 14
J gene: TRBJ2-5
V gene: TRBV6-6

CDR3 protein: ASSVRQGWSGNTIY
CDR3 length: 14
J gene: TRBJ1-3
V gene: TRBV3-1/TRBV3-2

CDR3 protein: ASSLQDRAQPQH
CDR3 length: 12
J gene: TRBJ1-5
V gene: TRBV18

CDR3 protein: ASSYFRQGTEAF
CDR3 length: 12
J gene: TRBJ1-1
V gene: TRBV6-2/TRBV6-3

CDR3 protein: ASSLGRGGGTDTQY
CDR3 length: 14
J gene: TRBJ2-3
V gene: TRBV7-2

CDR3 protein: ASSLTGAWGGYT
CDR3 length: 12
J gene: TRBJ1-2
V gene: TRBV28

CDR3 protein: ASSSGTQNTGELF
CDR3 length: 13
J gene: TRBJ2-2
V gene: TRBV7-3

CDR3 protein: ASSLRYEQY
CDR3 length: 9
J gene: TRBJ2-7
V gene: TRBV28

CDR3 protein: ASSYSTGRHENTEAF
CDR3 length: 15
J gene: TRBJ1-1
V gene: TRBV6-2/TRBV6-3

CDR3 protein: ASSVQGNTQY
CDR3 length: 10
J gene: TRBJ2-3
V gene: TRBV28

CDR3 protein: ASSPGQTNTGELF
CDR3 length: 13
J gene: TRBJ2-2
V gene: TRBV18

CDR3 protein: ASSSGRSGGYT
CDR3 length: 11
J gene: TRBJ1-2
V gene: TRBV27

CDR3 protein: ASSQSWTGGSSPLH
CDR3 length: 14
J gene: TRBJ1-6
V gene: TRBV4-1

CDR3 protein: ASSQGERGNQPQH
CDR3 length: 13
J gene: TRBJ1-5
V gene: TRBV4-1

CDR3 protein: ASSLIGGTYEQY
CDR3 length: 12
J gene: TRBJ2-7
V gene: TRBV7-3

CDR3 protein: ASSAVGNQPQH
CDR3 length: 11
J gene: TRBJ1-5
V gene: TRBV2

CDR3 protein: ASSLGGQPQH
CDR3 length: 10
J gene: TRBJ1-5
V gene: TRBV28

CDR3 protein: ASSLSGGNTEAF
CDR3 length: 12
J gene: TRBJ1-1
V gene: TRBV6-2/TRBV6-3

CDR3 protein: ASSQGVGVGGHEQY
CDR3 length: 14
J gene: TRBJ2-7
V gene: TRBV4-1

CDR3 protein: ASSFGGTTPTDTQY
CDR3 length: 14
J gene: TRBJ2-3
V gene: TRBV5-5

CDR3 protein: ASRQQGAYGNTIY
CDR3 length: 13
J gene: TRBJ1-3
V gene: TRBV6-5